One T cell receptor (beta chain) is described in this entry. This entry is derived from a study of control samples from healthy donors and cancer patients. Profiling relied on immunoSEQ multiplex PCR, and the TCRdb table lists in-frame clones only, not all of them. The profile shows some 90,000 clones, roughly 86% of them singletons. The CDR3 has 13 residues. Trimming cost V 5 bases and J 6 bases, with 13 bases left between them. CDR1 and CDR2 (germline): SGHNT, YENEEA. The TCR was taken from a woman in her forties or fifties in good health. Sequenced sample: blood. The V gene is TRBV11-3, the J gene TRBJ1-2; possibly TRBD1 for D (5 bases). The CDR3 coding sequence is TGTGCCAGCAGCCTGCAGGGTATCGATGGCTACACCTTC. Its protein is CASSLQGIDGYTF.